A selection of T cell receptor beta chains follows, all from one sample in a study of T cell responses to AZD1222 COVID-19 vaccine. Only in-frame clones appear in the TCRdb table, and some are missing; sequencing was by immunoSEQ multiplex PCR. Here the sample spans 100,000 to 150,000 clones, around 90% being singletons. Specimen: peripheral blood, collected on day 0 of AZD1222 vaccination. The source of these receptors is an adult in good health. Each CDR3 is given with its conserved first and last residue. Clone sizes are given selectively: once, few, many, or a class where the clone is expanded.

>.|TRBJ1-4|TRBV5-5
CASSFSYGHNEKLFF
>.|TRBJ2-1|TRBV5-8
CASSLGLGSYNEQFF
>.|TRBJ2-5|TRBV7-6
CASSSGQRPETQYF
>.|TRBJ2-1|TRBV14
CASSQARREQFF
>.|TRBJ2-3|TRBV6-5
CASSWAGQDTQYF
>.|TRBJ1-3|TRBV28
CASSSGTGTGNTIYF
>.|TRBJ1-1|TRBV10-3
CAISSQGALNTEAFF
>.|TRBJ1-4|TRBV7-9
CASSLGGHGNEKLFF
>.|TRBJ1-2|TRBV27
CASSLNGNYGYTF
>.|TRBJ2-3|TRBV29-1
CSVPRGYTDTQYF
>.|TRBJ2-1|TRBV10-3
CAISDSDRGRSAYNEQFF
>.|TRBJ1-5|TRBV6-5
CASRESDAYQPQHF
>.|TRBJ2-2|TRBV9
CASRPRGAGGELFF
>.|TRBJ2-5|TRBV6-5
CASSYSGQGVQTQYF
>.|TRBJ2-1|TRBV5-4
CASSRGGTIMVGNEQFF
>.|TRBJ1-3|TRBV2
CASSVRATSGNTIYF
>once|TRBJ1-1|TRBV10-3
CAIHLEGNSTRTEAFF
>.|TRBJ2-1|TRBV11-2
CASSLESPTSGWVSYNEQFF
>.|TRBJ2-3|TRBV7-2
CASTRTSGSVADTQYF
>.|TRBJ2-7|TRBV5-1
CASSSPANYEQYF
>.|TRBJ2-3|TRBV5-1
CASSLEGNRADTQYF
>.|TRBJ2-3|TRBV18
CASSPRVAGGSTDTQYF
>.|TRBJ1-2|TRBV7-2
CASSLSQATGGGYTF
>once|TRBJ1-4|TRBV3-1/TRBV3-2
CASSQRPQGRGGGEKLFF
>.|TRBJ1-1|TRBV15
CATSRPLGRGNTEAFF
>.|TRBJ2-1|TRBV7-8
CASSFRLTSGGGEQFF
>.|TRBJ1-5|TRBV18
CASSWIGTGVDQPQHF
>.|TRBJ2-7|TRBV7-9
CASSSGTVGQGDHEQYF
>.|TRBJ2-7|TRBV5-6
CASSLFSEQYF
>.|TRBJ2-7|TRBV5-5
CASSLAGAVVEQYF
>.|TRBJ2-2|TRBV7-6
CASSLSPTGGNTGELFF
>few|TRBJ1-2|TRBV15
CATSTDRGLTNYGYTF
>.|TRBJ1-5|TRBV7-8
CASSLVGAMSNQPQHF
>.|TRBJ2-1|TRBV3-1/TRBV3-2
CASRTTYSGRPNEQFF
>.|TRBJ1-1|TRBV6-5
CASSGRQPNTEAFF